This is a list of T cell receptor beta chains from one sample in a study of neurological immune-mediated disorders. TCRdb re-analysed the 5' RACE reads in MiXCR, keeping a single row per CDR3 protein. Of about 79,000 distinct CDR3 sequences listed, 13% to 15% are singletons. Material: PBMCs. Receptors originate from a woman in her fifties or sixties in good health. Each CDR3 is given with its conserved first and last residue. D genes are given only for firm matches. Where a row states a size, it is once, few, many or the class of an expanded clone; other rows omit it.

j_gene: TRBJ2-5
d_gene: NA
abundance: NA
v_gene: TRBV10-2
CDR3nt: TGCGCCAGCAGCCCCCCTTATGGGGTAGAGACCCAGTACTTC
CDR3aa: CASSPPYGVETQYF

j_gene: TRBJ2-4
d_gene: NA
abundance: many
v_gene: TRBV28
CDR3nt: TGTGCCAGCAGTTCTTCAAAGGGAGCCAAAAACATTCAGTACTTC
CDR3aa: CASSSSKGAKNIQYF

j_gene: TRBJ2-2
d_gene: NA
abundance: many
v_gene: TRBV5-8
CDR3nt: TGTGCCAGCAGCTACCGACAGACCGGGGAGCTGTTTTTT
CDR3aa: CASSYRQTGELFF

j_gene: TRBJ1-1
d_gene: NA
abundance: NA
v_gene: TRBV7-2
CDR3nt: TGTGCCAGCAGCCCTGGGGCGGCGAACACTGAAGCTTTCTTT
CDR3aa: CASSPGAANTEAFF

j_gene: TRBJ2-1
d_gene: TRBD2
abundance: many
v_gene: TRBV3-1
CDR3nt: TGTGCCAGCAGCCAAGTTAGCGGGTCCCCAGGGAATGAGCAGTTCTTC
CDR3aa: CASSQVSGSPGNEQFF

j_gene: TRBJ1-6
d_gene: NA
abundance: few
v_gene: TRBV7-2
CDR3nt: TGTGCCAGCAGCTTTCAACCTGGCGGGGTTAATTCACCCCTCCACTTT
CDR3aa: CASSFQPGGVNSPLHF

j_gene: TRBJ1-1
d_gene: TRBD1
abundance: many
v_gene: TRBV18
CDR3nt: TGTGCCAGCTCACCGAGAACAGGGGTAACTGAAGCTTTCTTT
CDR3aa: CASSPRTGVTEAFF

j_gene: TRBJ2-2
d_gene: NA
abundance: many
v_gene: TRBV3-1
CDR3nt: TGTGCCATCTCACGTGGGGGAGGCGGGGAGCTGTTTTTT
CDR3aa: CAISRGGGGELFF

j_gene: TRBJ1-2
d_gene: NA
abundance: many
v_gene: TRBV9
CDR3nt: TGTGCCAGCAGCGTAGAATTGGAATCTGGCTACACCTTC
CDR3aa: CASSVELESGYTF

j_gene: TRBJ2-1
d_gene: TRBD1
abundance: many
v_gene: TRBV15
CDR3nt: TGTGCCACCAGCACTGCGGGTGGGACAGGGGGCTACAATGAGCAGTTCTTC
CDR3aa: CATSTAGGTGGYNEQFF

j_gene: TRBJ2-6
d_gene: TRBD1
abundance: many
v_gene: TRBV10-3
CDR3nt: TGTGCCATCGGTAGGGGGACAGCCTCCTCTGGGGCCAACGTCCTGACTTTC
CDR3aa: CAIGRGTASSGANVLTF

j_gene: TRBJ2-3
d_gene: TRBD2
abundance: many
v_gene: TRBV5-1
CDR3nt: TGCGCCAGCAGCCCCGCGGGGACTAGCGATAGCACAGATACGCAGTATTTT
CDR3aa: CASSPAGTSDSTDTQYF

j_gene: TRBJ1-5
d_gene: NA
abundance: NA
v_gene: TRBV7-2
CDR3nt: TGTGCCAGCAGCCCGGGGGGCAATAAGCCCCAGCATTTT
CDR3aa: CASSPGGNKPQHF

j_gene: TRBJ1-1
d_gene: NA
abundance: many
v_gene: TRBV5-1
CDR3nt: TGCGCCAGCAGCTTGGTAGGAGCGAGGAACACTGAAGCTTTCTTT
CDR3aa: CASSLVGARNTEAFF

j_gene: TRBJ1-1
d_gene: NA
abundance: many
v_gene: TRBV4-2
CDR3nt: TGTGCCAGCAGCCGCCAGGGGACCTTGAACACTGAAGCTTTCTTT
CDR3aa: CASSRQGTLNTEAFF

j_gene: TRBJ2-7
d_gene: TRBD2
abundance: NA
v_gene: TRBV5-1
CDR3nt: TGCGCCAGCAGCCTGGGACTAGCGGGAATCAACGAGCAGTACTTC
CDR3aa: CASSLGLAGINEQYF

j_gene: TRBJ2-7
d_gene: NA
abundance: few
v_gene: TRBV3-1
CDR3nt: TGTGCCAGCAGCCAAGTTCCTAGCTCCTACGAGCAGTACTTC
CDR3aa: CASSQVPSSYEQYF

j_gene: TRBJ1-4
d_gene: TRBD1
abundance: many
v_gene: TRBV29-1
CDR3nt: TGCAGCGTTCAGGCCGGGACAGGGGGTGAAAAACTGTTTTTT
CDR3aa: CSVQAGTGGEKLFF

j_gene: TRBJ1-6
d_gene: NA
abundance: many
v_gene: TRBV7-3
CDR3nt: TGTGCCAGCAGCTTAGGGGGAGGCGGTTCACCCCTCCACTTT
CDR3aa: CASSLGGGGSPLHF

j_gene: TRBJ2-2
d_gene: TRBD2
abundance: many
v_gene: TRBV2
CDR3nt: TGTGCCAGCACCCCACTAGCGGGAGTATCAAGGGCCGGGGAGCTGTTTTTT
CDR3aa: CASTPLAGVSRAGELFF

j_gene: TRBJ1-2
d_gene: NA
abundance: NA
v_gene: TRBV7-2
CDR3nt: TGTGCCAGCAGACCCGGCGTGATTACCCCTAACTATGGCTACACCTTC
CDR3aa: CASRPGVITPNYGYTF

j_gene: TRBJ1-1
d_gene: NA
abundance: many
v_gene: TRBV5-6
CDR3nt: TGTGCCAGCAGCTTGGGGTTAAAGGAGTTTGAAGCTTTCTTT
CDR3aa: CASSLGLKEFEAFF

j_gene: TRBJ2-7
d_gene: TRBD2
abundance: many
v_gene: TRBV20-1
CDR3nt: TGCAGTGCTAGATGGGGGCTAGCGGGTTTCTACGCGGGCGAGCAGTACTTC
CDR3aa: CSARWGLAGFYAGEQYF

j_gene: TRBJ1-1
d_gene: NA
abundance: many
v_gene: TRBV28
CDR3nt: TGTGCCAGCACCGACCAGGGTTTTTCGAACACTGAAGCTTTCTTT
CDR3aa: CASTDQGFSNTEAFF

j_gene: TRBJ2-1
d_gene: NA
abundance: NA
v_gene: TRBV2
CDR3nt: TGTGCCAGCAATCGACGGACGGAATACAATGAGCAGTTCTTC
CDR3aa: CASNRRTEYNEQFF

j_gene: TRBJ1-5
d_gene: NA
abundance: many
v_gene: TRBV5-1
CDR3nt: TGCGCCAGCAGTCCCGAACCGAATCAGCCCCAGCATTTT
CDR3aa: CASSPEPNQPQHF

j_gene: TRBJ2-6
d_gene: TRBD1
abundance: many
v_gene: TRBV18
CDR3nt: TGTGCCAGCTCACCACCGGGACAGGGACGCTCTGGGGCCAACGTCCTGACTTTC
CDR3aa: CASSPPGQGRSGANVLTF

j_gene: TRBJ1-1
d_gene: NA
abundance: many
v_gene: TRBV5-1
CDR3nt: TGCGCCAGCAGCTTGGCCGTCGGGGGGGACACTGAAGCTTTCTTT
CDR3aa: CASSLAVGGDTEAFF

j_gene: TRBJ2-1
d_gene: NA
abundance: NA
v_gene: TRBV7-6
CDR3nt: TGTGCCAGCAGCTCGAGGACACACGAGCAGTTCTTC
CDR3aa: CASSSRTHEQFF

j_gene: TRBJ2-1
d_gene: TRBD2
abundance: NA
v_gene: TRBV20-1
CDR3nt: TGCAGTGCTAGGGGGACTAGCGGAAGCTCCTACAATGAGCAGTTCTTC
CDR3aa: CSARGTSGSSYNEQFF

j_gene: TRBJ2-7
d_gene: TRBD1
abundance: NA
v_gene: TRBV4-2
CDR3nt: TGTGCCAGCAACCTCTTAGGGGGACAGGAAACCTACGAGCAGTACTTC
CDR3aa: CASNLLGGQETYEQYF

j_gene: TRBJ2-1
d_gene: TRBD2
abundance: NA
v_gene: TRBV30
CDR3nt: TGTGCCTGGGTTATAGCGGGAGGGAACAATGAGCAGTTCTTC
CDR3aa: CAWVIAGGNNEQFF

j_gene: TRBJ1-6
d_gene: NA
abundance: many
v_gene: TRBV20-1
CDR3nt: TGCAGTGCGGGAGAGGGCGTTTGGACCCTCCACTTT
CDR3aa: CSAGEGVWTLHF